The 21 T cell receptor beta chains given below trace back to one sample, sequenced in a study. The TRBV12-4/TRBJ1-2 clonotypes were amplified using barcode primers with ligated adaptors. TCRdb ran MiXCR on the multiplex PCR reads and lists one entry per CDR3 protein. The sample contains under 1,500 distinct CDR3 sequences, about 30% of which appear only once. Sequences were obtained from memory CD4+ T cells sorted from blood. Subset in this sample: memory CD4+ T cells, CD4+CD45RO+CD25-. The receptors were sampled from a female donor with breast cancer.

The chain uses TRBV12-3 or TRBV12-4 and TRBJ1-2; D is ambiguous. Trimming took 4 bases from V and 8 from J, leaving 14 bases between them. This CDR3 spans 13 amino acids. CDR3 amino acids: CASSSARRRGYTF. The DNA for the CDR3 is TGTGCCAGCAGTTCGGCGAGGCGGAGAGGCTACACCTTC.

The chain combines TRBV12-3 or TRBV12-4 with TRBJ1-2; 9 bases align to TRBD1. The CDR3 runs to 13 residues. J lost 4 bases, V lost 8 bases, and 5 bases had no gene match. Here the CDR3 DNA reads TGTGCCAGCTCCCGGGACAGGGTCTATGGCTACACCTTC. This gives the protein CASSRDRVYGYTF.

This chain links TRBV12-3 or TRBV12-4 with TRBJ1-2; TRBD1 might be the D (6 bases). CDR3 length: 12 residues. Trimming left V 4 bases short and J 8 bases short, with 11 bases between. CDR3 sequence (DNA): TGTGCCAGCAGTTCCGGGACAAGAGGCTACACCTTC. Translated: CASSSGTRGYTF.

By sample fraction, this clonotype is large. This rearrangement joins TRBV12-3 or TRBV12-4 to TRBJ1-2, with TRBD1 matching over 7 bases. The J segment lost 2 bases and the V segment lost 6 bases, leaving 3 bases of the junction unmatched. The CDR3 consists of 13 residues. Written as DNA, the CDR3 is TGTGCCAGCAGCGCGGGACAGAACTATGGCTACACCTTC. As protein: CASSAGQNYGYTF.

In DNA form, the CDR3 reads TGTGCCAACATCCAGGGACAGGGGTATGGCTACACCTTC. This encodes CANIQGQGYGYTF. The rearrangement links TRBV12-3 or TRBV12-4 to TRBJ1-2; TRBD1 matches 10 bases. The V and J ends lost 10 bases and 5 bases, in that order; junction bases with no gene match: 7. This CDR3 has 13 amino acids.

This clonotype is labeled large. V usage is TRBV12-3 or TRBV12-4 and J usage is TRBJ1-2; no firm D call. Trimming stripped 2 bases from V and 0 bases from J, with 10 bases between. This CDR3 has 15 amino acids. The CDR3: CASSLSRRTNYGYTF. DNA of the CDR3: TGTGCCAGCAGTTTATCACGGAGAACTAACTATGGCTACACCTTC.

V usage is TRBV12-3 or TRBV12-4 and J usage is TRBJ1-2; D is uncertain. V lost 5 bases and J lost 1, with 5 bases in between. The CDR3 totals 12 residues. The CDR3 DNA reads as TGTGCCAGCAGTGCACGTAACTATGGCTACACCTTC. Its translation is CASSARNYGYTF.

This clonotype counts as large. The rearrangement uses TRBV12-3 or TRBV12-4 and TRBJ1-2, with D uncertain. V was cut by 8 bases and J by 7 bases, with 14 bases left in between. This CDR3 comprises 12 residues. This chain's CDR3 is CASSFGESGYTF. The CDR3 nucleotides are TGTGCCAGCTCGTTCGGGGAAAGTGGCTACACCTTC.

In its sample, this clonotype ranks as medium-sized (0.01 to 0.1%). The chain recombines TRBV12-3 or TRBV12-4 with TRBJ1-2, with D maybe TRBD1 (6 bases). V was clipped by 3 bases and J by 1 base, with 18 bases between them. The CDR3 covers 17 residues. The CDR3 nucleotides read TGTGCCAGCAGTTTTAGGAACAGGGAAACAATTAACTATGGCTACACCTTC. This translates into CASSFRNRETINYGYTF.

Within the sample, this clonotype is large. V gene TRBV12-3 or TRBV12-4 combines with J gene TRBJ1-2, with unresolved D. The V and J ends lost 8 bases and 2 bases respectively, with 9 bases between them. The CDR3 sequence is 12 residues long. CDR3 in amino acids: CASSRTNYGYTF. CDR3 bases: TGTGCCAGCTCGAGAACGAACTATGGCTACACCTTC.

This clonotype was detected only a few times. The chain employs TRBV12-3 or TRBV12-4 and TRBJ1-2; 10 bases agree with TRBD1. The trim removed 2 bases at V and 4 bases at J, leaving 4 bases unmatched. The CDR3 runs 15 residues. The CDR3 is CASSLTGTGAYGYTF. DNA of the CDR3: TGTGCCAGCAGTTTAACCGGGACAGGGGCCTATGGCTACACCTTC.

In its sample, this clonotype ranks as medium-sized (0.01 to 0.1%). The chain has TRBV12-3 or TRBV12-4 and TRBJ1-2, with D perhaps matching TRBD1 (5 bases). Trimming stripped 2 bases from V and 3 bases from J, with 13 bases between. This CDR3 contains 15 residues. The CDR3, as DNA: TGTGCCAGCAGTTTATTTAGCGCCAGGGACTATGGCTACACCTTC. Its protein product is CASSLFSARDYGYTF.

The genes are TRBV12-3 or TRBV12-4 and TRBJ1-2, with 8 bases fitting TRBD1. The junction had 10 bases not matched to a gene; V was cut back by 7 bases and J by 3 bases. The CDR3 spans 15 residues. The CDR3 sequence: CASTTGQGEHYGYTF. The CDR3 DNA reads as TGTGCCAGCACTACCGGACAGGGTGAACACTATGGCTACACCTTC.

The gene calls are TRBV12-3 or TRBV12-4 and TRBJ1-2; tentatively, D is TRBD1 (5 bases). This CDR3 comprises 13 residues. V gave up 6 bases and J gave up 4 bases, with 12 bases separating them. DNA for the CDR3: TGTGCCAGCAGCCCCAGGGATCGCTATGGCTACACCTTC. It encodes CASSPRDRYGYTF.

By share, this clonotype counts as large. The J gene is TRBJ1-2, the V gene TRBV12-3 or TRBV12-4; tentative D call: TRBD1 (6 bases). The CDR3 loop spans 14 amino acids. V was shortened by 4 bases and J by 4 bases, with 13 bases between the two germline ends. CDR3 nucleotides: TGTGCCAGCAGTTCACAGGGTGGGGTCTATGGCTACACCTTC. This translates into CASSSQGGVYGYTF.

This clonotype has only one observation. The CDR3 protein is CASSSRTGAGGYTF. In DNA, the CDR3 is TGTGCCAGCAGTTCCCGGACAGGGGCAGGCGGCTACACCTTC. The chain uses TRBV12-3 or TRBV12-4 and TRBJ1-2, with TRBD1 matching over 9 bases. Germline trimming cut 4 bases from V and 8 bases from J; bases unmatched to any gene: 8. The CDR3 length is 14 residues.

By its share, this clonotype is medium-sized. A much larger clone differs from this one at a single base, so this may be a read error. The chain combines TRBV12-3 or TRBV12-4 with TRBJ1-2; TRBD1 aligns across 8 bases. CDR3 length equals 12 residues. Here the CDR3 DNA reads TGTACCAGCAGTCGACAGGGGAATGGCTACACCTTC. Residues: CTSSRQGNGYTF.

In its sample, this clonotype is large. The genes are TRBV12-3 or TRBV12-4 and TRBJ1-2, with 8 bases aligning to TRBD1. The CDR3 contains 13 residues. J gave up 6 bases and V 6 bases, and 6 bases lay outside the gene matches. CDR3 nucleotide sequence: TGTGCCAGCAGCAACCGACAGGGGAATGGCTACACCTTC. Amino acids: CASSNRQGNGYTF.

The chain employs TRBV12-3 or TRBV12-4 and TRBJ1-2; 8 positions agree with TRBD1. Trimming cost V 6 bases and J 2 bases; bases outside gene matches: 8. The CDR3 sequence is 15 residues long. The DNA of the CDR3 is TGTGCCAGCAGCCGCAGCGGACAGGGAAACTATGGCTACACCTTC. This codes for CASSRSGQGNYGYTF.

The chain combines TRBV12-3 or TRBV12-4 with TRBJ1-2, with 8 positions matching TRBD1. The CDR3 loop spans 12 amino acids. Unmatched junction bases numbered 3, after V lost 6 bases and J lost 6 bases. This chain's CDR3 is CASRRTGHGYTF. The CDR3 coding sequence is TGTGCCAGCAGGCGGACAGGGCATGGCTACACCTTC.

CDR3 region: CASSPPGTGLGYTF. In DNA form, the CDR3 reads TGTGCCAGCAGTCCGCCAGGGACAGGGCTTGGCTACACCTTC. The chain employs TRBV12-3 or TRBV12-4 and TRBJ1-2, with TRBD1 matching over 9 bases. The CDR3 has 14 residues. With V trimmed by 5 bases and J by 7 bases, 8 bases remained unmatched.